This TCR beta chain was obtained from a study of stem cell transplantation in POMP-related autoinflammatory disease. The wider study: CD8+ T cells were low and CD4+ cells naive-skewed before transplant.

Measured with immunoSEQ multiplex PCR; TCRdb has only the in-frame clones, and not every one. Of more than 25,000 clones listed, around nine tenths were seen once; the top ten hold under 0.75%. The CDR3 extends over 16 amino acids. Germline loops: CDR1 SGHVS, CDR2 FNYEAQ. V was shortened by 0 bases and J by 0 bases, with 8 bases between the two germline ends. The TCR originated in a human donor with POMP-related autoinflammation and immune dysregulation (PRAID). This chain uses TRBV7-6 with TRBJ1-4; D remains unclear. The source was CD4+ T cells from PBMCs, collected before stem cell transplantation. CDR3 protein: CASSLAPVATNEKLFF. CDR3 in DNA: TGTGCCAGCAGCTTAGCGCCGGTTGCAACTAATGAAAAACTGTTTTTT.